These 22 T cell receptor beta chains came from one sample sequenced in a study of OX40 agonist ivuxolimab in advanced cancers. Preparation of the library involved the immunoSEQ multiplex PCR assay. Sourced from immuneACCESS, this table was stored by TCRdb with only in-frame sequences that have V and J called. A share of the clones is absent; for the studies checked, an unresolved V gene accounts for under half, and the remainder has no known explanation. Across this sample there are around 79,000 clones, with about nine tenths seen only once. The ten largest clones capture about 4% of the sample. Source: CD4+ or CD8+ T cells sorted from blood, taken in a trial of the OX40 agonist ivuxolimab. The receptors originated from an adult with an advanced solid tumor such as melanoma, head and neck, liver or kidney cancer.

CDR3 bases: TGTGCCAGCAGCAAACTTTACGAGACAGGGGCCTACGAGCAGTACTTC. Protein sequence: CASSKLYETGAYEQYF. The genes are TRBV21-1 and TRBJ2-7; the table calls TRBD1, which could not be checked here. TRBV21-1 is given as a pseudogene. The CDR3 runs 16 residues.

CDR3 sequence: CASSYGSQGSNEQFF. The DNA of the CDR3 is TGTGCCAGCAGTTACGGTTCACAGGGCAGCAATGAGCAGTTCTTC. The V gene is TRBV6-5, the J gene TRBJ2-1; a possible D gene is TRBD1 (6 bases). The V end lost 2 bases, the J end lost 6 bases, and 14 bases lay between the germline ends. The CDR3 contains 15 residues. Germline CDR1 MNHEY, CDR2 SVGAGI.

Concerning this clone: Sequence at one end of the junction differs from germline and may be a read error. The V gene is TRBV6-5, the J gene TRBJ2-7; 7 bases are a match to TRBD1. Germline loops: CDR1 MNHEY, CDR2 SVGAGI. The CDR3 contains 14 residues. The CDR3 DNA reads TGTGCCAGCAGTAACTCAGGGACAGCCTACGAGCAGTACTTC. Protein sequence: CASSNSGTAYEQYF.

This clone was observed a single time. The chain joins TRBV7-3 to TRBJ2-1; 14 nucleotides align to TRBD2. The CDR3 consists of 14 residues. V trimming: 4 bases; J trimming: 15 bases; junction bases outside the gene matches: 8. Germline V gene lookup returns CDR1 SGHTA and CDR2 FQGTGA. CDR3 residues: CASSSGLAGVWTFF. Here the CDR3 DNA reads TGTGCCAGCAGCTCGGGACTAGCGGGAGTATGGACGTTCTTC.

A single count supports this clone. The chain is built from TRBV5-1 and TRBJ2-1, with 10 bases that match TRBD1. The ends lost 3 bases at V and 10 bases at J; junction bases unmatched: 4. This CDR3 region has 13 residues. Germline V gene lookup returns CDR1 SGHRS and CDR2 YFSETQ. The CDR3 loop reads CASSWGQGREQFF. CDR3 DNA: TGCGCCAGCAGCTGGGGACAGGGGAGGGAGCAGTTCTTC. Full variable domain (missing parts from reference TRBV5-1 and TRBJ2-1): KAGVTQTPRYLIKTRGQQVTLSCSPISGHRSVSWYQQTPGQGLQFLFEYFSETQRNKGNFPGRFSGRQFSNSRSEMNVSTLELGDSALYLCASSWGQGREQFFGPGTRLTVL.

The chain couples TRBV9 to TRBJ2-1; 8 bases map to TRBD1. Germline loops: CDR1 SGDLS, CDR2 YYNGEE. V shed 4 bases and J 4 bases; nucleotides not matched to a gene: 1. CDR3 length equals 13 residues. Written as DNA, the CDR3 is TGTGCCAGCAGCAGACAGGGGTACAATGAGCAGTTCTTC. Protein sequence: CASSRQGYNEQFF.

The chain is built from TRBV9 and TRBJ2-2, with D unclear. This CDR3 is 13 amino acids long. The V end was cut by 4 bases, the J end by 3 bases, with 7 bases between. The germline V gene encodes CDR1 SGDLS and CDR2 YYNGEE. The DNA for the CDR3 is TGTGCCAGCAGCCGTTCGGACACCGGGGAGCTGTTTTTT. As protein: CASSRSDTGELFF.

The V call is TRBV19, the J call TRBJ2-5, with TRBD2 identical over 10 bases. V lost 3 bases, J lost 4 bases, and 8 bases stayed unmatched. Per germline, CDR1 LNHDA and CDR2 SQIVND (reference sequence). This CDR3 comprises 16 residues. CDR3 loop: CASSMLAGELVETQYF. The CDR3, as DNA: TGTGCCAGTAGTATGCTAGCGGGAGAGCTCGTAGAGACCCAGTACTTC.

The chain has TRBV28 and TRBJ2-1; TRBD2 matches 12 bases. V lost 6 bases and J lost 8; bases outside the gene matches: 8. Germline CDR1 is MDHEN and CDR2 is SYDVKM. The CDR3 is made up of 15 amino acids. CDR3 nucleotide sequence: TGTGCCAGCAGCGAGACTAGCGGGAGTATCTATGAGCAGTTCTTC. Translated, it gives CASSETSGSIYEQFF.

The table lists this clone with a few counts. The V call is TRBV29-1, the J call TRBJ2-3; D might be TRBD1 or TRBD2, each matching 5 bases. The CDR3 loop spans 16 amino acids. V lost 7 bases and J 0 bases, leaving 20 bases between the germline ends. CDR1 and CDR2 from the germline V gene are SQVTM and ANQGSEA. The CDR3 is CSAEGPGPASTDTQYF. Here the CDR3 DNA reads TGCAGCGCCGAAGGGCCGGGGCCTGCCAGCACAGATACGCAGTATTTT.

The chain employs TRBV28 and TRBJ2-3, with TRBD2 as a possible D gene (6 bases). V gave up 3 bases and J gave up 2 bases, with 12 bases separating them. Germline V gives CDR1 MDHEN, CDR2 SYDVKM. The CDR3 sequence is 15 residues long. CDR3 loop: CASSFKRASTDTQYF. In nucleotides, the CDR3 is TGTGCCAGCAGTTTCAAGCGGGCTTCCACAGATACGCAGTATTTT.

This sequence joins TRBV12-5 and TRBJ2-3, with 7 bases that match TRBD2. In germline, CDR1 is LGHNT, CDR2 FRNRAP. V dropped 5 bases and J dropped 4; count of bases not matched to a gene: 0. The CDR3 has 12 residues. The CDR3 bases are TGTGCTAGTGGTCGGGGGGCAGATACGCAGTATTTT. It codes for CASGRGADTQYF.

The rearrangement uses TRBV6-4 and TRBJ2-3; D may be TRBD2 (6 bases). This CDR3 comprises 14 residues. With 6 bases removed from V and 0 bases from J, the gap between germline ends came to 10 bases. Germline assignment: CDR1 MRHNA and CDR2 SNTAGT. The CDR3 reads CASSFSGSTDTQYF. The CDR3 coding sequence is TGTGCCAGCAGCTTCAGCGGGAGCACAGATACGCAGTATTTT.

This sequence joins TRBV12-5 and TRBJ1-2; D is perhaps TRBD1 (5 bases). Germline lookup yields CDR1 LGHNT and CDR2 FRNRAP. This CDR3 is 14 amino acids long. V was trimmed by 7 bases and J by 3 bases, leaving 15 bases between them. The CDR3 sequence: CASAGPRDYYGYTF. In DNA form, the CDR3 reads TGTGCTAGTGCCGGCCCCCGGGACTACTATGGCTACACCTTC.

The chain recombines TRBV7-8 with TRBJ2-5; D remains ambiguous. The CDR3 is 13 amino acids. V lost 4 bases and J 5 bases, leaving 11 bases between the germline ends. Germline loops: CDR1 SGHVS, CDR2 FQNEAQ. The CDR3 DNA reads as TGTGCCAGCAGCTCAAGCCATCCCGAGACCCAGTACTTC. As protein: CASSSSHPETQYF.

The chain combines TRBV12-5 with TRBJ1-1; no definite D call. This CDR3 has 16 amino acids. CDR1 is LGHNT and CDR2 is FRNRAP in the germline V gene. With 2 bases removed from V and 5 bases from J, the gap between germline ends came to 18 bases. CDR3: CASGLWRASVGTEAFF. CDR3 nucleotide sequence: TGTGCTAGTGGTTTGTGGAGGGCGTCGGTGGGTACTGAAGCTTTCTTT. Filled out from reference TRBV12-5 and TRBJ1-1, the complete variable domain reads DARVTQTPRHKVTEMGQEVTMRCQPILGHNTVFWYRQTMMQGLELLAYFRNRAPLDDSGMPKDRFSAEMPDATLATLKIQPSEPRDSAVYFCASGLWRASVGTEAFFGQGTRLTVV.

This chain joins TRBV11-2 and TRBJ2-4; D not certain. Trimming removed 1 base from V and 4 bases from J, with 2 bases in between. The CDR3 is made up of 12 amino acids. CDR1 is SGHAT and CDR2 is FQNNGV in the germline V gene. The CDR3 region is CASSLGKNIQYF. CDR3 DNA sequence: TGTGCCAGCAGCTTAGGAAAAAACATTCAGTACTTC. The full variable domain, completed using reference TRBV11-2 and TRBJ2-4, is EAGVAQSPRYKIIEKRQSVAFWCNPISGHATLYWYQQILGQGPKLLIQFQNNGVVDDSQLPKDRFSAERLKGVDSTLKIQPAKLEDSAVYLCASSLGKNIQYFGAGTRLSVL.

To note about this clone: Compared with germline, one end of the junction differs, possibly owing to a read error. CDR3 nucleotide sequence: TGTGCCAGTAGCATAGCGGGGTTTAGCACAGATACGCAGTATTTT. Residues: CASSIAGFSTDTQYF. The rearrangement links TRBV19 to TRBJ2-3, with TRBD2 identical over 8 bases. This CDR3 contains 15 residues. Germline values: CDR1 LNHDA, CDR2 SQIVND (reference sequence). Supplemented by reference TRBV19 and TRBJ2-3, the full variable domain reads DGGITQSPKYLFRKEGQNVTLSCEQNLNHDAMYWYRQDPGQGLRLIYYSQIVNDFQKGDIAEGYSVSREKKESFPLTVTSAQKNPTAFYLCASSIAGFSTDTQYFGPGTRLTVL.

The rearrangement uses TRBV6-4 and TRBJ2-1, with D possibly TRBD2 on 5 matching bases. V dropped 5 bases and J dropped 8 bases, with 13 bases sitting between them. From germline, CDR1 is MRHNA and CDR2 SNTAGT. The CDR3 is 13 amino acids. The CDR3: CASSKTRADEQFF. The CDR3 DNA follows: TGTGCCAGCAGTAAGACGAGGGCGGATGAGCAGTTCTTC.

The chain carries TRBV9 and TRBJ2-6; no definite D call. Trimming took 4 bases from V and 0 from J, leaving 11 bases between them. CDR1 is SGDLS and CDR2 is YYNGEE in the germline V gene. This CDR3 has 16 amino acids. The CDR3 here is CASSPSALSGANVLTF. The CDR3, as DNA: TGTGCCAGCAGCCCATCAGCGCTCTCTGGGGCCAACGTCCTGACTTTC.

V is TRBV7-9 and J is TRBJ2-1; weak D call: TRBD2 (5 bases). CDR1 SEHNR and CDR2 FQNEAQ come from the germline V gene (reference sequence). CDR3 length equals 16 residues. V lost 5 bases and J lost 1, with 15 bases in between. The CDR3 region is CASSTLRGFSYNEQFF. DNA for the CDR3: TGTGCCAGCAGCACCCTGAGAGGGTTTTCCTACAATGAGCAGTTCTTC. Together with reference TRBV7-9 and TRBJ2-1, the CDR3 gives the full variable domain: DTGVSQNPRHKITKRGQNVTFRCDPISEHNRLYWYRQTLGQGPEFLTYFQNEAQLEKSRLLSDRFSAERPKGSFSTLEIQRTEQGDSAMYLCASSTLRGFSYNEQFFGPGTRLTVL.

The CDR3 nucleotides read TGTGCCAGTAGCCTCGGGACAGGATTAAATCAGCCCCAGCATTTT. Translation gives CASSLGTGLNQPQHF. The chain is built from TRBV19 and TRBJ1-5, with 8 bases identical to TRBD1. CDR1 is LNHDA and CDR2 is SQIVND in the germline V gene (reference sequence). With 6 bases clipped from V and 4 bases from J, the junction kept 8 bases outside the gene matches. CDR3 size: 15 residues. The whole variable domain, remainder taken from reference TRBV19 and TRBJ1-5, is DGGITQSPKYLFRKEGQNVTLSCEQNLNHDAMYWYRQDPGQGLRLIYYSQIVNDFQKGDIAEGYSVSREKKESFPLTVTSAQKNPTAFYLCASSLGTGLNQPQHFGDGTRLSIL.